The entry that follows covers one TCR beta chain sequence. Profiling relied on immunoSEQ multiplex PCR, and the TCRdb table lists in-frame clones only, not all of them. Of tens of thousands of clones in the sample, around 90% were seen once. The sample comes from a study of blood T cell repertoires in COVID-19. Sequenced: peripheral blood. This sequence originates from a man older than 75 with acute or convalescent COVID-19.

CDR3 sequence reads: CSVDQAGIGNEQFF. CDR3 nucleotide sequence: TGCAGCGTTGACCAAGCGGGGATAGGGAATGAGCAGTTCTTC. J is TRBJ2-1 and V is TRBV29-1; TRBD2 aligns across 7 bases. The trim removed 3 bases at V and 7 bases at J, leaving 9 bases unmatched. Germline assignment: CDR1 SQVTM and CDR2 ANQGSEA. The CDR3 spans 14 residues.